The rows below give T cell receptor beta chains drawn from one sample of a study of CXCR3-negative and CXCR3-positive naive CD8 T cells. TCRdb processed the 5' RACE reads again and assigns one entry to each CDR3 protein, with no DNA. The data include 55,000 to 70,000 distinct CDR3 sequences; the top ten clones carry roughly 0.5%. Sequencing was carried out using naive CXCR3+ CD8+ T cells from blood. All receptors derive from a human donor in good health. Some clones in this sample may be carry-over from other donors' samples. Each CDR3 is given with its conserved first and last residue.

len,v_gene,j_gene,CDR3aa
14,TRBV29-1,TRBJ2-1,CSVERQGTYNEQFF
14,TRBV29-1,TRBJ1-3,CSVSGVSSGNTIYF
15,TRBV7-6,TRBJ2-7,CASSLRDDVTYEQYF
15,TRBV20-1,TRBJ1-2,CSAKILDRGRDGYTF
12,TRBV10-3,TRBJ2-7,CAISEGSYEQYF
15,TRBV28,TRBJ1-2,CASSFPETAYYGYTF
13,TRBV28,TRBJ2-7,CASSLGLLYEQYF
15,TRBV20-1,TRBJ2-2,CSAPLGEPNTGELFF
13,TRBV6-6,TRBJ1-1,CASSSTGGTEAFF
13,TRBV4-3,TRBJ2-5,CASSWETSGAVYF
11,TRBV7-2,TRBJ2-1,CASTYYNEQFF
17,TRBV10-3,TRBJ1-1,CAISESDRGTVNTEAFF
17,TRBV3-1,TRBJ2-1,CASSLQSDRDGHNEQFF
17,TRBV7-2,TRBJ2-4,CASSLVLAGGPWNIQYF
14,TRBV7-7,TRBJ2-7,CASSPTDTAYEQYF
15,TRBV4-3,TRBJ2-2,CASSQTGTGTGELFF
14,TRBV12-3/TRBV12-4,TRBJ2-7,CASSFRPHSYEQYF
12,TRBV7-9,TRBJ1-2,CASTGDDYGYTF
15,TRBV4-3,TRBJ1-2,CASSPSQEGRYGYTF
14,TRBV20-1,TRBJ2-5,CSARTGGSEETQYF
13,TRBV5-1,TRBJ2-7,CASSWDGTYEQYF
16,TRBV12-3/TRBV12-4,TRBJ2-1,CASTPNPGTVNNEQFF
14,TRBV28,TRBJ1-1,CAVILGVTNTEAFF
15,TRBV6-2/TRBV6-3,TRBJ2-7,CASRPRGAGNYEQYF
16,TRBV29-1,TRBJ2-2,CSVEGVPGSDTGELFF
15,TRBV11-2,TRBJ2-2,CASSLVWQNTGELFF
13,TRBV7-9,TRBJ1-4,CASSPAGSEKLFF
17,TRBV5-4,TRBJ2-2,CASSLGSMRGFTGELFF
14,TRBV24-1,TRBJ2-2,CATSDPTGLGELFF
14,TRBV20-1,TRBJ1-4,CSAYDTPTNEKLFF
14,TRBV7-9,TRBJ1-5,CASSLTGADQPQHF
16,TRBV12-3/TRBV12-4,TRBJ2-2,CASTIAGQLNTGELFF
15,TRBV6-2/TRBV6-3,TRBJ2-2,CASSYLVQGPGELFF
19,TRBV7-2,TRBJ2-5,CASSDGLAGGPIMWETQYF
16,TRBV20-1,TRBJ2-4,CSARDYGGRAKNIQYF
17,TRBV12-3/TRBV12-4,TRBJ2-3,CASLSFAKETSTDTQYF
16,TRBV11-3,TRBJ2-1,CASSLEGGAIRNEQFF
13,TRBV4-3,TRBJ1-3,CASSQFSGNTIYF
16,TRBV7-3,TRBJ1-1,CASSPGGGVMNTEAFF
11,TRBV6-5,TRBJ2-7,CAIGTGSEQYF
15,TRBV6-5,TRBJ1-2,CASSSPGEADYGYTF
12,TRBV7-9,TRBJ2-5,CASSLRWETQYF
14,TRBV11-2,TRBJ1-5,CASRDSNSNQPQHF
15,TRBV6-5,TRBJ1-1,CASSYSSRGVTEAFF
16,TRBV5-1,TRBJ2-4,CASSLAQGEAKNIQYF
14,TRBV29-1,TRBJ2-2,CSVGQGVAARELFF
12,TRBV29-1,TRBJ2-7,CSVETSGYEQYF
14,TRBV5-6,TRBJ1-4,CATESWDSEEKLFF
16,TRBV20-1,TRBJ1-5,CSARDISGGANQPQHF
15,TRBV6-5,TRBJ1-1,CASSWTRGLNTEAFF
17,TRBV14,TRBJ2-2,CASSPTSGGANTGELFF
11,TRBV7-9,TRBJ2-3,CASPSVDTQYF
15,TRBV5-1,TRBJ2-7,CASSLIVTGAYEQYF
14,TRBV6-6,TRBJ1-4,CASSYDRSNEKLFF